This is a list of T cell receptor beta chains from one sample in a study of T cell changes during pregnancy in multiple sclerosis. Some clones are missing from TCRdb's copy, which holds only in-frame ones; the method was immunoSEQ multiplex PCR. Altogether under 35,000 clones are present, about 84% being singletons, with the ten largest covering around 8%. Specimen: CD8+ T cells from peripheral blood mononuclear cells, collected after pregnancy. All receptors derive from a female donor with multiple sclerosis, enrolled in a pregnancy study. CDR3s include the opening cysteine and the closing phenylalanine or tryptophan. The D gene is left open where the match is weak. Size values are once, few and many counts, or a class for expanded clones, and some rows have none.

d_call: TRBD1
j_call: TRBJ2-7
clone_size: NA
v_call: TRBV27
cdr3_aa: CASSWDRGGEQYF
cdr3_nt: TGTGCCAGCAGTTGGGACAGGGGAGGCGAGCAGTACTTC

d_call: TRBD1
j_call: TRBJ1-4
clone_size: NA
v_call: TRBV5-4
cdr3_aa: CASSPDRGNEKLFF
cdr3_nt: TGTGCCAGCAGCCCCGACAGGGGTAATGAAAAACTGTTTTTT

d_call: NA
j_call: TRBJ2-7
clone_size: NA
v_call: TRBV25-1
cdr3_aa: CASSEYALPQAVGYEQYF
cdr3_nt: TGTGCCAGCAGTGAATATGCCCTCCCCCAGGCAGTCGGCTACGAGCAGTACTTC

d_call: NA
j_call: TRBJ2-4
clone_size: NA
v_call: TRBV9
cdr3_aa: CASSGVRGENIQYF
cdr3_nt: TGTGCCAGCAGCGGGGTAAGGGGTGAGAACATTCAGTACTTC

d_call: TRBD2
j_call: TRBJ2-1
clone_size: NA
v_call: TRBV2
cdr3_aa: CASSELAGNTWDEQFF
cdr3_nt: TGTGCCAGCAGTGAATTAGCGGGGAATACATGGGATGAGCAGTTCTTC

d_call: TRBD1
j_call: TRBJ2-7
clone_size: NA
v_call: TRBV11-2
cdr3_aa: CASSLTGSVEQYF
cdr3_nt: TGTGCCAGCAGCTTGACAGGGTCGGTCGAGCAGTACTTC

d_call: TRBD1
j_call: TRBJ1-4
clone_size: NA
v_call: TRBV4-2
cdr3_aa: CASSQGAGQGNEKLFF
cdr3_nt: TGTGCCAGCAGCCAAGGAGCGGGACAGGGGAATGAAAAACTGTTTTTT

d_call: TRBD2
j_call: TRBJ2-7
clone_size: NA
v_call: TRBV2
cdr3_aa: CASSGGLAGSYEQYF
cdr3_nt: TGTGCCAGCAGTGGGGGGCTAGCGGGCTCCTACGAGCAGTACTTC

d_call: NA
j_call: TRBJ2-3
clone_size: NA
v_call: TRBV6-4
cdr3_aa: CASSVSGGSTDTQYF
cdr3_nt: TGTGCCAGCAGTGTTTCCGGGGGTAGCACAGATACGCAGTATTTT

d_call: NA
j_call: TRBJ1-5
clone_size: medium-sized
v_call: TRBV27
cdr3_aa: CAGSAQGVSNQPQHF
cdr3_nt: TGTGCGGGCAGTGCACAGGGAGTTAGCAATCAGCCCCAGCATTTT

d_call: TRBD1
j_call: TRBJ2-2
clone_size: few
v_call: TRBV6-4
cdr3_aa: CASGTGDTGELFF
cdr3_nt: TGTGCCAGCGGGACAGGGGACACCGGGGAGCTGTTTTTT

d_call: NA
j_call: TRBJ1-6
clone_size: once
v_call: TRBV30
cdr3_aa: CAWSVFSGSPLHF
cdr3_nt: TGTGCCTGGAGTGTCTTCTCGGGGTCACCCCTCCACTTT

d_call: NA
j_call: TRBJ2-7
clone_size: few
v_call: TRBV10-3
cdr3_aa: CAISDSSYEQYF
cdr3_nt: TGTGCCATCAGTGACAGCTCCTACGAGCAGTACTTC

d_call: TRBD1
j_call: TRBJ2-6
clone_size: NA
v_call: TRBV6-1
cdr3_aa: CASSEDRGGANVLTF
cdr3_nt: TGTGCCAGCAGTGAAGACAGGGGAGGGGCCAACGTCCTGACTTTC

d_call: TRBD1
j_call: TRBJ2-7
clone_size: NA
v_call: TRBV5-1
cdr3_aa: CASSLVGQAYEQYF
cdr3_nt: TGCGCCAGCAGCTTGGTAGGACAGGCCTACGAGCAGTACTTC

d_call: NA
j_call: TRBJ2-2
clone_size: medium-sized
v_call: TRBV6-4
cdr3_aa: CASSESGTGELFF
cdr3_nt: TGTGCCAGCAGTGAATCGGGAACCGGGGAGCTGTTTTTT

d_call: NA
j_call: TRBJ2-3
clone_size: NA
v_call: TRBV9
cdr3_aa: CASSTRGARTDTQYF
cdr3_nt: TGTGCCAGCAGCACCCGGGGGGCAAGAACAGATACGCAGTATTTT

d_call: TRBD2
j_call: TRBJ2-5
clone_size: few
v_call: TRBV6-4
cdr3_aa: CASSETSGSQETQYF
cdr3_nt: TGTGCCAGCAGTGAGACTAGCGGGAGCCAAGAGACCCAGTACTTC

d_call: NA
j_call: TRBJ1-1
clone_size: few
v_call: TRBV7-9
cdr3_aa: CASSHPSGVRNTEAFF
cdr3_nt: TGTGCCAGCAGCCACCCTTCCGGGGTCCGGAACACTGAAGCTTTCTTT

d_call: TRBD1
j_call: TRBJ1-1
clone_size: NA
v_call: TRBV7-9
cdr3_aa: CASSGVGQGLAFF
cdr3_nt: TGTGCCAGCAGCGGCGTGGGACAGGGGTTAGCTTTCTTT

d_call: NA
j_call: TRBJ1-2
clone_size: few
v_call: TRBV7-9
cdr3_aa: CASSFQNYGYTF
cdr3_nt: TGTGCCAGCAGCTTCCAGAACTATGGCTACACCTTC

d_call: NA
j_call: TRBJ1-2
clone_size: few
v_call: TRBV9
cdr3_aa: CASSPMDSYYGYTF
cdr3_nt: TGTGCCAGCAGCCCGATGGACAGTTACTATGGCTACACCTTC

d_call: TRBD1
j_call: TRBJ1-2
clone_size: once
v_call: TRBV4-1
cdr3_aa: CASSFGPGQGVLDGYTF
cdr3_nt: TGCGCCAGCAGCTTTGGGCCGGGACAGGGGGTTTTGGATGGCTACACCTTC

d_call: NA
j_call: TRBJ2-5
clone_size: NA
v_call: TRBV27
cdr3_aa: CASSPSDGGVETQYF
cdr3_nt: TGTGCCAGCAGTCCCTCGGACGGAGGGGTGGAGACCCAGTACTTC

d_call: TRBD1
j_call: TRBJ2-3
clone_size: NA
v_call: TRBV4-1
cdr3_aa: CASSLKDRTADTQYF
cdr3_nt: TGCGCCAGCAGCCTAAAGGACAGGACGGCAGATACGCAGTATTTT